One sample yielded the 22 T cell receptor beta chains listed below, sequenced in a study of cytomegalovirus exposure and HLA in healthy donors. PCR was performed using 60 Vbeta and 13 Jbeta primers. Clones were read by immunoSEQ multiplex PCR, and TCRdb kept only the in-frame ones, dropping some. Of approximately 130,000 clones listed, over 65% were seen once; the top ten hold approximately 1.4%. Sequencing was performed on PBMCs. Receptor source: a man in his forties or fifties in good health and CMV-seronegative.

This chain links TRBV5-1 with TRBJ1-4, with 7 bases fitting TRBD1. The length of the CDR3 is 15 residues. Germline assignment: CDR1 SGHRS and CDR2 YFSETQ. V dropped 4 bases and J dropped 3; count of bases not matched to a gene: 6. The CDR3 DNA is TGCGCCAGCAGCACGGGGACAGCCCCTAATGAAAAACTGTTTTTT. Residues: CASSTGTAPNEKLFF.

This clone has a handful of counts. V gene TRBV6-1 combines with J gene TRBJ1-4; D uncertain. Looked up from germline, CDR1 is MNHNS and CDR2 is SASEGT. The CDR3 runs to 13 residues. Trimming left V 3 bases short and J 8 bases short, with 10 bases between. CDR3 DNA sequence: TGTGCCAGCAGTGACGTCGTGACAGAAAAACTGTTTTTT. It yields the protein CASSDVVTEKLFF.

The chain is built from TRBV4-3 and TRBJ1-4; 8 positions match TRBD1. Germline loops: CDR1 LGHNA, CDR2 YSLEER. The CDR3 has 14 amino acids. The junction had 2 bases not matched to a gene; V was cut back by 0 bases and J by 8 bases. The CDR3, as DNA: TGCGCCAGCAGCCAAGATCAGGGGGCCGAAAAACTGTTTTTT. Encoded protein: CASSQDQGAEKLFF.

This clone has a handful of counts. This chain connects TRBV27 to TRBJ2-1; D might be TRBD2 (5 bases). The germline CDR1 and CDR2 sequences are MNHEY and SMNVEV (reference sequence). Between the trimmed V and J ends, which lost 3 bases and 8 bases, there was a span of 11 bases. The CDR3 is made up of 13 amino acids. The CDR3 here is CASSLSLAYEQFF. The CDR3 DNA sequence: TGTGCCAGCAGTTTGTCGCTAGCCTATGAGCAGTTCTTC.

The J gene is TRBJ2-7, the V gene TRBV6-5; D gene ambiguous. This CDR3 is built from 13 residues. The V end lost 3 bases, the J end lost 3 bases, and 9 bases lay between the germline ends. Germline loops: CDR1 MNHEY, CDR2 SVGAGI. DNA of the CDR3: TGTGCCAGCAGTTATTCTAGTAGCTACGAGCAGTACTTC. Protein: CASSYSSSYEQYF.

The genes are TRBV6-4 and TRBJ2-1; 9 bases are a match to TRBD2. V lost 3 bases, J lost 9 bases, and 9 bases stayed unmatched. The CDR3 covers 15 residues. Germline V lookup: CDR1 MRHNA, CDR2 SNTAGT. This chain's CDR3 is CASSEVGLASGEQFF. The CDR3 DNA is TGTGCCAGCAGTGAGGTTGGACTAGCGTCGGGTGAGCAGTTCTTC.

The chain is built from TRBV6-5 and TRBJ2-1; 9 bases map to TRBD2. CDR3 size: 15 residues. From germline, CDR1 is MNHEY and CDR2 SVGAGI. Trimming took 6 bases from V and 4 from J; bases not matched to a gene: 7. CDR3 nucleotide sequence: TGTGCCAGCAGCCTTAGCGGGAGTTGGTACAATGAGCAGTTCTTC. This translates into CASSLSGSWYNEQFF.

The chain recombines TRBV2 with TRBJ1-1; no reliable D call. V lost 8 bases, J lost 7 bases, and 17 bases lay in between. This CDR3 is built from 13 residues. In germline, CDR1 is SNHLY, CDR2 FYNNEI. The chain's CDR3 is CASLGFAGCEAFF. CDR3 DNA: TGTGCCAGCCTTGGGTTTGCAGGCTGTGAAGCTTTCTTT.

The chain uses TRBV2 and TRBJ1-5; D remains ambiguous. Germline lookup yields CDR1 SNHLY and CDR2 FYNNEI. The CDR3 covers 13 residues. The V gene lost 7 bases and the J gene lost 4 bases, with 11 bases spanning the gap. CDR3 bases: TGTGCCAGCAACGGTAACTATAATCAGCCCCAGCATTTT. Encoded protein: CASNGNYNQPQHF.

For this clone: Other nucleotide sequences in the sample specify the same CDR3. The V gene is TRBV7-2, the J gene TRBJ2-5; D ambiguous. Germline CDR1 and CDR2: SGHTA and FQGNSA. This CDR3 is built from 11 residues. V was cut by 2 bases and J by 5 bases, with 3 bases left in between. The CDR3 region has the DNA TGTGCCAGCAGCTTATCTGAGACCCAGTACTTC. Amino acid sequence: CASSLSETQYF.

There are a few counts of this clone. V usage is TRBV12-5 and J usage is TRBJ1-2, with D unclear. The ends were cut back, 7 bases at V and 5 bases at J, with 14 bases in the middle. The CDR3 has 13 amino acids. Germline CDR1 reads LGHNT; CDR2 reads FRNRAP. The CDR3 here is CASAPSGGYGYTF. The CDR3 DNA sequence: TGTGCTAGTGCCCCGTCCGGCGGGTATGGCTACACCTTC.

The gene calls are TRBV28 and TRBJ1-3; 9 nucleotides agree with TRBD1. The CDR3 loop spans 15 amino acids. Germline V gene sequence: CDR1 MDHEN, CDR2 SYDVKM. The trim removed 4 bases at V and 4 bases at J, leaving 5 bases unmatched. CDR3 coding DNA: TGTGCCAGCAGTTCTGGGACAGGGCGAGGAAACACCATATATTTT. Its translation is CASSSGTGRGNTIYF.

This clone was detected once. The chain employs TRBV13 and TRBJ2-7; TRBD1 agrees at 8 bases. The CDR3 has 15 residues. Per the germline V gene, CDR1 is PRHDT and CDR2 is FYEKMQ (reference sequence). V was clipped by 4 bases and J by 0 bases; unmatched bases: 5. The CDR3 loop reads CASSSWTGSSYEQYF. CDR3 nucleotide sequence: TGTGCCAGCAGCTCCTGGACAGGGAGCTCCTACGAGCAGTACTTC.

The chain uses TRBV28 and TRBJ2-7, with TRBD1 identical over 9 bases. This CDR3 has 19 residues. CDR1 is MDHEN, CDR2 SYDVKM, per germline. V lost 10 bases and J lost 3; bases outside the gene matches: 25. CDR3 protein: CAIRKTGQGVLHLFYEQYF. CDR3 DNA sequence: TGTGCCATCCGCAAAACGGGACAGGGAGTCCTCCACCTTTTCTACGAGCAGTACTTC.

This clone was observed a handful of times. CDR3 DNA: TGTGCCAGCAGCCGTCGCAGACAGGGGAATCAGCCCCAGCATTTT. Translation gives CASSRRRQGNQPQHF. The rearrangement links TRBV28 to TRBJ1-5; 8 bases are a match to TRBD1. J lost 4 bases, V lost 6 bases, and 8 bases had no gene match. CDR1 and CDR2 from the germline V gene are MDHEN and SYDVKM. CDR3 length equals 15 residues.

The chain has TRBV4-3 and TRBJ1-3; D remains ambiguous. With 0 bases removed from V and 2 bases from J, the gap between germline ends came to 5 bases. Germline V CDR1 and CDR2: LGHNA, YSLEER. The length of the CDR3 is 14 residues. DNA of the CDR3: TGCGCCAGCAGCCAAGATAACACTGGAAACACCATATATTTT. It codes for CASSQDNTGNTIYF.

The V and J genes are TRBV28 and TRBJ1-1; 7 positions match TRBD1. This CDR3 comprises 14 residues. The J segment lost 1 base and the V segment lost 6 bases, leaving 5 bases of the junction unmatched. Germline V gene sequence: CDR1 MDHEN, CDR2 SYDVKM. CDR3 nucleotides: TGTGCCAGCAGGTACAGGGGACCGAACACTGAAGCTTTCTTT. This sequence encodes CASRYRGPNTEAFF.

The V and J genes are TRBV11-2 and TRBJ2-7; 7 bases fit TRBD2. Germline CDR1 is SGHAT and CDR2 is FQNNGV. The CDR3 totals 15 residues. With 5 bases clipped from V and 3 bases from J, the junction kept 10 bases outside the gene matches. DNA for the CDR3: TGTGCCAGCAGCCTGGGGGGGGTTGGGCGCTACGAGCAGTACTTC. Protein sequence: CASSLGGVGRYEQYF.

This clone appeared a few times. The chain joins TRBV15 to TRBJ1-2; 10 bases align to TRBD1. The germline CDR1 and CDR2 sequences are LNHNV and YYDKDF (reference sequence). This CDR3 is built from 15 residues. J lost 7 bases, V lost 5 bases, and 10 bases had no gene match. The CDR3 nucleotides are TGTGCCACCAGCCTGGGGACAGGGGACAGCAGTGGCTACACCTTC. Its translation is CATSLGTGDSSGYTF.

V and J are TRBV6-6 and TRBJ2-7, with 8 bases fitting TRBD1. This CDR3 has 15 residues. After removal of 4 bases from V and 1 base from J, the junction contained 6 bases not matched to a gene. Germline assignment: CDR1 MNHNY and CDR2 SVGAGI (reference sequence). The CDR3 region is CASSSWDRRSYEQYF. The CDR3 region has the DNA TGTGCCAGCAGTTCTTGGGACAGGCGATCCTACGAGCAGTACTTC.

The V gene is TRBV11-3, the J gene TRBJ2-2; TRBD1 aligns across 8 bases. This CDR3 spans 15 amino acids. CDR1 is SGHNT and CDR2 is YENEEA in the germline V gene. Trimming took 5 bases from V and 5 from J; bases not matched to a gene: 7. The CDR3 here is CASSPTGVFTGELFF. The CDR3 DNA sequence: TGTGCCAGCAGCCCGACAGGGGTTTTTACCGGGGAGCTGTTTTTT.

V and J are TRBV7-9 and TRBJ2-5; possible D gene TRBD2, 6 bases. The germline V gene encodes CDR1 SEHNR and CDR2 FQNEAQ (reference sequence). This CDR3 has 17 amino acids. Trimming removed 1 base from V and 4 bases from J, with 19 bases in between. The DNA for the CDR3 is TGTGCCAGCAGCTTAGAGGTCGGTAGGGAGGAGCTAGAGACCCAGTACTTC. Amino acid sequence: CASSLEVGREELETQYF.